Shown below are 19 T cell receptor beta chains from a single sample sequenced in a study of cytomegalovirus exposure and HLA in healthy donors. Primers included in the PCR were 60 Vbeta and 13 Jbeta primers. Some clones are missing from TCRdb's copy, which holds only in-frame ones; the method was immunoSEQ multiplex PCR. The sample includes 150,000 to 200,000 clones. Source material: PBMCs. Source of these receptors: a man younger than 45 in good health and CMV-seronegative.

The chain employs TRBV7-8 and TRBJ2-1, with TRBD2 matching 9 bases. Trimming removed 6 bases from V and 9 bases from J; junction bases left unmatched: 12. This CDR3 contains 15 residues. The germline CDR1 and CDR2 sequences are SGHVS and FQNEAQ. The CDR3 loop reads CASRPGTSLRAEQFF. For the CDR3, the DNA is TGTGCCAGCAGGCCCGGGACTAGCCTACGGGCTGAGCAGTTCTTC.

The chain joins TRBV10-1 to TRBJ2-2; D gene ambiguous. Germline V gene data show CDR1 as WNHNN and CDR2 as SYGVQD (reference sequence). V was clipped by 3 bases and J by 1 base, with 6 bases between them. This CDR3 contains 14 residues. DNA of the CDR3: TGCGCCAGCAGTGATTCAGAGAACACCGGGGAGCTGTTTTTT. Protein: CASSDSENTGELFF.

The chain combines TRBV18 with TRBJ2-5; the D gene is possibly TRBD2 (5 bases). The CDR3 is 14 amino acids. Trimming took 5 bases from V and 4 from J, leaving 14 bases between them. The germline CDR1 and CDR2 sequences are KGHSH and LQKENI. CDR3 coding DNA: TGTGCCAGCTCATCGGCCGCAGGAGGAGAGACCCAGTACTTC. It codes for CASSSAAGGETQYF.

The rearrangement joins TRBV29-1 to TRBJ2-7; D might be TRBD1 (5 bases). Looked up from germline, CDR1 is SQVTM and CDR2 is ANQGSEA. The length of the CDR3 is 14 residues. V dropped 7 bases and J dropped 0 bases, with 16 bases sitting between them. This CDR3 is CSGASGPRSYEQYF. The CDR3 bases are TGCAGCGGGGCTTCAGGGCCACGCTCCTACGAGCAGTACTTC.

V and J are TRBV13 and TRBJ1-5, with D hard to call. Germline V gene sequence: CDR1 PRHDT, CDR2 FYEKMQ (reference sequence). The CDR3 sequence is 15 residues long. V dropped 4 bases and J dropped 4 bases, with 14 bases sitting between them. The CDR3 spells CASSSREKRNQPQHF. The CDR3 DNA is TGTGCCAGCAGCTCTAGAGAGAAGAGGAATCAGCCCCAGCATTTT.

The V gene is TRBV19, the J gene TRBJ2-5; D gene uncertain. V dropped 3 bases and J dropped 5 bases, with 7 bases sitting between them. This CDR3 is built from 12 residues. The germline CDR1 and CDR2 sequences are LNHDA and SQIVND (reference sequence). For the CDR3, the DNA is TGTGCCAGTAGTATCCACCGGGAGACCCAGTACTTC. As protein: CASSIHRETQYF.

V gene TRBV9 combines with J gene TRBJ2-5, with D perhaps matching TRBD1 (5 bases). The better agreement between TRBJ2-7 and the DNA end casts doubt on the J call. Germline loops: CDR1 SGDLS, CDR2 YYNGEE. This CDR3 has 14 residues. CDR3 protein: CASSVTTDTYEQYF. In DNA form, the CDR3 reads TGTGCCAGCAGCGTCACGACAGATACCTACGAGCAGTACTTC.

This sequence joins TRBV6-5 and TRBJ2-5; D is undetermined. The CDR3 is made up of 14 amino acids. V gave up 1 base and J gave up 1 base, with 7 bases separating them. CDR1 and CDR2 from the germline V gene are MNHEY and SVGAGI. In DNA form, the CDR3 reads TGTGCCAGCAGTTACTTAGCAGCCCAAGAGACCCAGTACTTC. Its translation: CASSYLAAQETQYF.

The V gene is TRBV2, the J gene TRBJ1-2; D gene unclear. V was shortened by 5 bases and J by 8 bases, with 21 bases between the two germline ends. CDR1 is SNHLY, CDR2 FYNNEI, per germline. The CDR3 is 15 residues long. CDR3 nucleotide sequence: TGTGCCAGCAGTCGGTTACGGGGAACCGAATACGGCTACACCTTC. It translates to CASSRLRGTEYGYTF.

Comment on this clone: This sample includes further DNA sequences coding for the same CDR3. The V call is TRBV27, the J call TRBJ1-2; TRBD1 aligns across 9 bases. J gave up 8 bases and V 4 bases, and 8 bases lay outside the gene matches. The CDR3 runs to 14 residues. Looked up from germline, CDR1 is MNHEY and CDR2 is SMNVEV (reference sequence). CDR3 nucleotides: TGTGCCAGCAGTTCCGCACAGGGGGCAGGAGGCTACACCTTC. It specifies CASSSAQGAGGYTF.

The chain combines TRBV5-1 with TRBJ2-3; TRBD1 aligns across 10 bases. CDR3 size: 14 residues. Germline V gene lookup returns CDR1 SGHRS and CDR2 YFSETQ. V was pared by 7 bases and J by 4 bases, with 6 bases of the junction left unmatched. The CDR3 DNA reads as TGCGCCAGCGAAGACAGGGGGCGTGCAGATACGCAGTATTTT. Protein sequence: CASEDRGRADTQYF.

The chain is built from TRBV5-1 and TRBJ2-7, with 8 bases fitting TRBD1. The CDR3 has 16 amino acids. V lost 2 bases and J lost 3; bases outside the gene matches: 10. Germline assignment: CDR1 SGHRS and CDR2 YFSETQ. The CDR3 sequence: CASSLWFQGARYEQYF. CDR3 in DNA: TGCGCCAGCAGCTTATGGTTCCAGGGGGCGCGCTACGAGCAGTACTTC.

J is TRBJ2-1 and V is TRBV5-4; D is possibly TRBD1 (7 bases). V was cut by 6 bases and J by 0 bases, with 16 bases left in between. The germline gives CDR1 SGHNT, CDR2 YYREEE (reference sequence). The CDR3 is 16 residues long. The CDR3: CASTIGGQSSYNEQFF. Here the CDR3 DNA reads TGTGCCAGCACCATCGGGGGACAGAGCTCCTACAATGAGCAGTTCTTC. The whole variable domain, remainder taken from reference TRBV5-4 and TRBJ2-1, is ETGVTQSPTHLIKTRGQQVTLRCSSQSGHNTVSWYQQALGQGPQFIFQYYREEENGRGNFPPRFSGLQFPNYSSELNVNALELDDSALYLCASTIGGQSSYNEQFFGPGTRLTVL.

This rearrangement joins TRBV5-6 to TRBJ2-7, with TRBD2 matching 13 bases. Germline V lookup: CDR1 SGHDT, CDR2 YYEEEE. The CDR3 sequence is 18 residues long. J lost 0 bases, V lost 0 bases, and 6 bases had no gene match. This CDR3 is CASSLVVGLAGASYEQYF. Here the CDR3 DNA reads TGTGCCAGCAGCTTGGTAGTAGGACTAGCGGGGGCCTCCTACGAGCAGTACTTC.

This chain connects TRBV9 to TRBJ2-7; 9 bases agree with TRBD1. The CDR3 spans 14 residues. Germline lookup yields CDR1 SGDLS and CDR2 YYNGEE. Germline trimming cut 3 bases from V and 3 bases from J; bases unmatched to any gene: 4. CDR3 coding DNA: TGTGCCAGCAGCGCGCCGGGACAGGGCTACGAGCAGTACTTC. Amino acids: CASSAPGQGYEQYF.

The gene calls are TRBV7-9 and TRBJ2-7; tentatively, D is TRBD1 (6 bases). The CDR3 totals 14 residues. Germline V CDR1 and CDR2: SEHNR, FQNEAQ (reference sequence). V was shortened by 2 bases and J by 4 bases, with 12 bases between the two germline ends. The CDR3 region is CASSLSGARYEQYF. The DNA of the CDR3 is TGTGCCAGCAGCTTATCAGGGGCGCGGTACGAGCAGTACTTC.

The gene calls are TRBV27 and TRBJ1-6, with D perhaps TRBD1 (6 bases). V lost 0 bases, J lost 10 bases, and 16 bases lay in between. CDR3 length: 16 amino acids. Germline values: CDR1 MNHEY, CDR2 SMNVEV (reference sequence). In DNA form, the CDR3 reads TGTGCCAGCAGTTTATCGGGGGGCGGGGGAAGGTCACCCCTCCACTTT. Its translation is CASSLSGGGGRSPLHF.

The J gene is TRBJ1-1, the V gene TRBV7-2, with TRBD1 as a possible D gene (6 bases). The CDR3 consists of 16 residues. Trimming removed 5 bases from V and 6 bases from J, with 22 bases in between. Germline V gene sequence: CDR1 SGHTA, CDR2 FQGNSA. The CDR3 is CASSPAVRAGVSEAFF. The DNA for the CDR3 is TGTGCCAGCAGCCCAGCTGTACGGGCAGGGGTCTCTGAAGCTTTCTTT.

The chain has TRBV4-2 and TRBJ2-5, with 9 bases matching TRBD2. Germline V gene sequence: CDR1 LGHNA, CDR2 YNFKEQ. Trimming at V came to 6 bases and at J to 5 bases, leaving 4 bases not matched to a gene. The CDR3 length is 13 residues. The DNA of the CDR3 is TGTGCCAGCAGGGGACTAGCCGGGGAGACCCAGTACTTC. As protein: CASRGLAGETQYF.